This record looks at one T cell receptor beta chain sequence and its context. This sample was included in a study of control samples from healthy donors and cancer patients. Sequenced by immunoSEQ multiplex PCR; TCRdb stores in-frame clones only, minus some. This table holds roughly 160,000 clones, 96% found once. The receptor comes from a woman aged 30 to 39 in good health. Material: blood.

DNA for the CDR3: TGTGCCAGCAGCGTATCTGTGGGGGACACCGGGGAGCTGTTTTTT. It specifies CASSVSVGDTGELFF. The gene calls are TRBV9 and TRBJ2-2; tentatively, D is TRBD1 or TRBD2 (5 bases each). The V gene lost 1 base and the J gene lost 3 bases, with 10 bases spanning the gap. From germline, CDR1 is SGDLS and CDR2 YYNGEE. The CDR3 is 15 residues long.